The source of this TCR beta chain is a study of blood T cell repertoires in COVID-19. Study context: Acute and convalescent COVID-19 specimens originated in the United States, Italy and Spain.

Original methodology: Reference gene primer amplification in the assay estimated nucleated cell counts. Measured with immunoSEQ multiplex PCR; TCRdb has only the in-frame clones, and not every one. V and J calls and clone size are as listed in that table; D and trimming were resolved from the DNA. The sample lists some 150,000 clones, 85% to 90% occurring once. Germline CDR1 reads KGHSH; CDR2 reads LQKENI. CDR3 length: 13 residues. The ends were cut back, 3 bases at V and 4 bases at J, with 9 bases in the middle. The TCR sequence derives from a man in his forties or fifties who had recovered from COVID-19. The chain couples TRBV18 to TRBJ2-5; D possibly corresponds to TRBD1 (6 bases). Sequenced input: peripheral blood. This CDR3 is CASSPGHGETQYF. CDR3 sequence (DNA): TGTGCCAGCTCACCGGGACACGGAGAGACCCAGTACTTC.